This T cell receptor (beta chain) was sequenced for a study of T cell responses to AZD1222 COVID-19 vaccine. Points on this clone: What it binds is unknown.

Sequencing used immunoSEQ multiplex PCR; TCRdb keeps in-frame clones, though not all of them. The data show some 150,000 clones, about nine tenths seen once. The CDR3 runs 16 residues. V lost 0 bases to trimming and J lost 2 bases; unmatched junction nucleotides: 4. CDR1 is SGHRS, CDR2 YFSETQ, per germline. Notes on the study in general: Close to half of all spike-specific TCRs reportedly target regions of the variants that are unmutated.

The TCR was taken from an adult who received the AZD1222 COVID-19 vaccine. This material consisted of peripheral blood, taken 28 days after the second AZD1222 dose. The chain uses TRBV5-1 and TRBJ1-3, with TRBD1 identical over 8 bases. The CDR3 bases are TGCGCCAGCAGCTTGGGGGACAGGATGGCTGGAAACACCATATATTTT. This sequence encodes CASSLGDRMAGNTIYF.